This section outlines one TCR beta chain sequence together with its context. The antigen is not known. The data are from a study of graft-versus-host responses after intestinal transplantation. Study observations and caveats: In recipient marrow, GvH clones were found, and some appeared first in ileum or blood.

Assay used: immunoSEQ multiplex PCR; TCRdb lists only in-frame clones, some missing. The sample records about 110,000 clones, 85% to 95% being singletons. The CDR3 covers 16 residues. The V segment lost 0 bases and the J segment 0 bases; nucleotides outside the gene matches: 5. Germline CDR1 and CDR2: MNHEY and SVGAGI. The specimen comprised unstimulated CD8+ T cells sorted from spleen or lymph node cells, sampled before transplant. The genes are TRBV6-5 and TRBJ2-7, with TRBD2 identical over 7 bases. This TCR was sampled from a human donor who was the organ donor for an intestinal transplant. The CDR3 is CASSYSFSGYSYEQYF. Here the CDR3 DNA reads TGTGCCAGCAGTTACTCGTTTAGCGGGTACTCCTACGAGCAGTACTTC.